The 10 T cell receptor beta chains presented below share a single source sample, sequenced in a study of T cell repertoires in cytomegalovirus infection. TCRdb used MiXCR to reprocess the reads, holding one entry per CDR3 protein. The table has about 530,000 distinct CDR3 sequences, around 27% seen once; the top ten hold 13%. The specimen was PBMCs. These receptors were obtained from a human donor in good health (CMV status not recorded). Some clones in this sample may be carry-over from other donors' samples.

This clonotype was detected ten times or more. CDR3 region: CASSLWHGDSLDTEAFF. The DNA of the CDR3 is TGTGCCAGCAGCCTTTGGCATGGCGATTCTCTGGACACTGAAGCTTTCTTT. The chain carries TRBV11-3 and TRBJ1-1; no definite D call. From germline, CDR1 is SGHNT and CDR2 YENEEA. CDR3 length: 17 residues. Trimming stripped 5 bases from V and 3 bases from J, with 22 bases between.

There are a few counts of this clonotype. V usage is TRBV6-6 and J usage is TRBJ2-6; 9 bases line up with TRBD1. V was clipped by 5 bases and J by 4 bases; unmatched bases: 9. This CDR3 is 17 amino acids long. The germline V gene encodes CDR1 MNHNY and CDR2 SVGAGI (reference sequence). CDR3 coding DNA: TGTGCCAGCAGTCGGTACAGGGGGCCGGGGGGGGCCAACGTCCTGACTTTC. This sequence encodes CASSRYRGPGGANVLTF.

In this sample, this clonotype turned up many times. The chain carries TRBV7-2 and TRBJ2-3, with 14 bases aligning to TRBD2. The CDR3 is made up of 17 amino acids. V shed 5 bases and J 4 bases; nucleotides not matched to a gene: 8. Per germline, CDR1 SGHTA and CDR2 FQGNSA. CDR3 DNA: TGTGCCAGCAGCAAGACTAGCGGGAGGGCGGGCGCAGATACGCAGTATTTT. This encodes CASSKTSGRAGADTQYF.

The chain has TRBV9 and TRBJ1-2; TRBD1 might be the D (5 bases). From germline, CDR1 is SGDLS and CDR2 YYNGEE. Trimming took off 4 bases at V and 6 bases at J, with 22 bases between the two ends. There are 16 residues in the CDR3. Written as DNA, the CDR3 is TGTGCCAGCAGCAATCAACTGGGGCAGGGTAGAGATGGCTACACCTTC. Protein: CASSNQLGQGRDGYTF.

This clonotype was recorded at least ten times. CDR3 in amino acids: CASSPFTGTGLYEQYF. CDR3 sequence (DNA): TGTGCCAGCAGCCCCTTTACCGGGACAGGGTTATACGAGCAGTACTTC. V and J are TRBV7-8 and TRBJ2-7, with TRBD1 matching 9 bases. V shed 5 bases and J 4 bases; nucleotides not matched to a gene: 12. Germline-derived CDR1 and CDR2 are SGHVS and FQNEAQ. The CDR3 is 16 residues long.

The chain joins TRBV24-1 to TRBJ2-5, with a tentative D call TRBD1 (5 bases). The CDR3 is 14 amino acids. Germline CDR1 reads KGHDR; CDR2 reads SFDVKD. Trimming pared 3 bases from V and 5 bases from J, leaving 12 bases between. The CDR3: CATSDTAGRETQYF. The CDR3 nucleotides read TGTGCCACCAGTGATACGGCAGGGCGCGAGACCCAGTACTTC.

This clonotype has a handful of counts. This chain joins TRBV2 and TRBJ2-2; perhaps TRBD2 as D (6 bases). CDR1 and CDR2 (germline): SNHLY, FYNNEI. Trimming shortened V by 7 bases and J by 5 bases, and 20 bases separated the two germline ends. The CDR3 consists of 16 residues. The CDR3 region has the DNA TGTGCCAGCATCGATGGGGGGAGCGTGGGGACCGGGGAGCTGTTTTTT. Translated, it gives CASIDGGSVGTGELFF. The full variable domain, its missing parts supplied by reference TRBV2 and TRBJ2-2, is EPEVTQTPSHQVTQMGQEVILRCVPISNHLYFYWYRQILGQKVEFLVSFYNNEISEKSEIFDDQFSVERPDGSNFTLKIRSTKLEDSAMYFCASIDGGSVGTGELFFGEGSRLTVL.

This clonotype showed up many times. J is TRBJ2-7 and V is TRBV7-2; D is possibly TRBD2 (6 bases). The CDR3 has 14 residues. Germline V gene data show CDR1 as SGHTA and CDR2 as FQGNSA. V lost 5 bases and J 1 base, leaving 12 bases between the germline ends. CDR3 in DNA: TGTGCCAGCAGCCCTGGGACTCTTTCCTACGAGCAGTACTTC. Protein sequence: CASSPGTLSYEQYF.

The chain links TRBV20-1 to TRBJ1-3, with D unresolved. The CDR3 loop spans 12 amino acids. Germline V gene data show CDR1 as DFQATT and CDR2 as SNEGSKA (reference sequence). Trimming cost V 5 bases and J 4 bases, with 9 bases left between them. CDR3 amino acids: CSAPGSGNTIYF. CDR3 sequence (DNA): TGCAGTGCTCCCGGGTCGGGAAACACCATATATTTT.

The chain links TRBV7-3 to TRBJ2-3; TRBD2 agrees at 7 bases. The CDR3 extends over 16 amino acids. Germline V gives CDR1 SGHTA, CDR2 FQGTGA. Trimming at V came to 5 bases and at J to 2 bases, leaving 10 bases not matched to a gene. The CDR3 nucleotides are TGTGCCAGCAGCACGGGACTACAGCTAGACACAGATACGCAGTATTTT. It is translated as CASSTGLQLDTDTQYF.